Below, one T cell receptor beta chain is given with its context. Its specificity is not known. The method was immunoSEQ multiplex PCR; TCRdb's version includes in-frame clones alone and lacks a portion of them. The sample has 250,000 to 350,000 clones; less than 85% are singletons. The data are from a study of cytotoxic CD8 clonotypes in ibrutinib-treated CLL. Whole-study findings and limits: Public clonotypes were rare and shrank or held steady on treatment. Clonality showed a rise at ibrutinib response that reversed toward baseline at progression.

This specimen was PBMCs, taken at disease progression, from a patient treated with ibrutinib. The source is a human donor with chronic lymphocytic leukemia.

The CDR3 DNA follows: TGTGCCAGCATCTTCGGAGCGGGAAACAATGAGCAGTTCTTC. This gives the protein CASIFGAGNNEQFF. The gene calls are TRBV2 and TRBJ2-1; 7 bases agree with TRBD2. Germline V gives CDR1 SNHLY, CDR2 FYNNEI. After removal of 7 bases from V and 5 bases from J, the junction contained 8 bases not matched to a gene. This CDR3 has 14 residues.